Presented here are 11 T cell receptor beta chains from one specimen sequenced in a study of T cell responses to AZD1222 COVID-19 vaccine. The assay was immunoSEQ multiplex PCR, and TCRdb's table has in-frame clones only and misses some. The data contain about 150,000 clones, 87% of them singletons. The specimen comprised peripheral blood, sampled on day 0 of AZD1222 vaccination. These receptors came from an adult in good health.

The rearrangement links TRBV21-1 to TRBJ1-1; TRBD1, as called in the table, went unchecked against the DNA. TRBV21-1 is termed a pseudogene. The CDR3 has 16 amino acids. CDR3 residues: CASSKAPGGPGRAAFF. Here the CDR3 DNA reads TGTGCCAGCAGCAAAGCCCCAGGGGGCCCGGGAAGGGCAGCTTTCTTT.

The chain recombines TRBV5-1 with TRBJ2-7, with D hard to call. The V gene's germline CDR1 is SGHRS and CDR2 YFSETQ. The CDR3 spans 15 residues. Trimming removed 0 bases from V and 6 bases from J, with 16 bases in between. CDR3 sequence reads: CASSLGGVQVREQYF. The CDR3 bases are TGCGCCAGCAGCTTGGGTGGTGTGCAGGTACGCGAGCAGTACTTC.

This clone was detected only once. The chain employs TRBV18 and TRBJ2-5; the match to TRBD2 covers 13 bases. The CDR3 is made up of 16 amino acids. In germline, CDR1 is KGHSH, CDR2 LQKENI. V was pared by 0 bases and J by 4 bases, with 2 bases of the junction left unmatched. This CDR3 is CASSPPGLAGPETQYF. Here the CDR3 DNA reads TGTGCCAGCTCACCACCGGGACTAGCGGGGCCAGAGACCCAGTACTTC. Full variable domain (outside the CDR3, taken from reference TRBV18 and TRBJ2-5): NAGVMQNPRHLVRRRGQEARLRCSPMKGHSHVYWYRQLPEEGLKFMVYLQKENIIDESGMPKERFSAEFPKEGPSILRIQQVVRGDSAAYFCASSPPGLAGPETQYFGPGTRLLVL.

This clone was recorded once. The rearrangement joins TRBV7-6 to TRBJ2-5; D uncertain. This CDR3 comprises 15 residues. Trimming pared 5 bases from V and 3 bases from J, leaving 16 bases between. CDR1 and CDR2 (germline): SGHVS, FNYEAQ. The CDR3 spells CASSDLPGREETQYF. CDR3 DNA sequence: TGTGCCAGCAGCGACCTCCCGGGCCGAGAAGAGACCCAGTACTTC.

The gene calls are TRBV6-5 and TRBJ1-1; a weak D match, TRBD1 (5 bases). Germline V CDR1 and CDR2: MNHEY, SVGAGI. This CDR3 comprises 15 residues. V was cut by 7 bases and J by 1 base, with 16 bases left in between. Here the CDR3 DNA reads TGTGCCAGCAACCTCCGGGACTCTCCGAACACTGAAGCTTTCTTT. Amino acids: CASNLRDSPNTEAFF.

This clone was observed once. The chain is built from TRBV4-1 and TRBJ2-2; tentatively, D is TRBD1 (6 bases). The V end was cut by 3 bases, the J end by 2 bases, with 16 bases between. Germline V gives CDR1 MGHRA, CDR2 YSYEKL. This CDR3 has 17 residues. The CDR3 coding sequence is TGCGCCAGCAGCCACGTCGGGTCAGGGGTTAACACCGGGGAGCTGTTTTTT. Translating gives CASSHVGSGVNTGELFF.

This rearrangement joins TRBV19 to TRBJ1-5, with 8 bases identical to TRBD1. CDR1 is LNHDA and CDR2 is SQIVND in the germline V gene (reference sequence). This CDR3 has 17 amino acids. V trimming: 5 bases; J trimming: 1 base; junction bases outside the gene matches: 10. The CDR3 DNA reads as TGTGCCAGTAGTCCCGGACAGGGTAGAGGGAGCAATCAGCCCCAGCATTTT. Amino acids: CASSPGQGRGSNQPQHF.

The table lists this clone with a count of one. The gene calls are TRBV5-8 and TRBJ2-7; possible D gene TRBD1, 6 bases. Germline loops: CDR1 SGHTS, CDR2 YDEGEE. The CDR3 sequence is 15 residues long. V dropped 0 bases and J dropped 6 bases, with 16 bases sitting between them. The DNA of the CDR3 is TGTGCCAGCAGCTTGGGGGGAACAGGGCGGTCCGAGCAGTACTTC. This encodes CASSLGGTGRSEQYF.

V gene TRBV27 combines with J gene TRBJ2-7; the D call may be TRBD1 or TRBD2 (5 bases each). CDR1 is MNHEY, CDR2 SMNVEV, per germline (reference sequence). V gave up 0 bases and J gave up 1 base, with 10 bases separating them. This CDR3 is built from 15 residues. The CDR3 DNA is TGTGCCAGCAGTTTATCGCTGAGGGGTTCCTACGAGCAGTACTTC. This gives the protein CASSLSLRGSYEQYF.

The genes are TRBV9 and TRBJ1-3; D gene ambiguous. V lost 1 base, J lost 0 bases, and 14 bases lay in between. The CDR3 extends over 17 amino acids. Per the germline V gene, CDR1 is SGDLS and CDR2 is YYNGEE. Here the CDR3 reads CASSVSVEAPSGNTIYF. The CDR3 DNA sequence: TGTGCCAGCAGCGTATCCGTAGAGGCTCCCTCTGGAAACACCATATATTTT.

The chain recombines TRBV15 with TRBJ2-1, with 10 bases aligning to TRBD2. The CDR3 length is 15 residues. Looked up from germline, CDR1 is LNHNV and CDR2 is YYDKDF (reference sequence). Unmatched junction bases numbered 5, after V lost 1 base and J lost 8 bases. The CDR3 reads CATSRGLAGGDEQFF. CDR3 bases: TGTGCCACCAGCAGAGGATTAGCGGGAGGCGATGAGCAGTTCTTC.